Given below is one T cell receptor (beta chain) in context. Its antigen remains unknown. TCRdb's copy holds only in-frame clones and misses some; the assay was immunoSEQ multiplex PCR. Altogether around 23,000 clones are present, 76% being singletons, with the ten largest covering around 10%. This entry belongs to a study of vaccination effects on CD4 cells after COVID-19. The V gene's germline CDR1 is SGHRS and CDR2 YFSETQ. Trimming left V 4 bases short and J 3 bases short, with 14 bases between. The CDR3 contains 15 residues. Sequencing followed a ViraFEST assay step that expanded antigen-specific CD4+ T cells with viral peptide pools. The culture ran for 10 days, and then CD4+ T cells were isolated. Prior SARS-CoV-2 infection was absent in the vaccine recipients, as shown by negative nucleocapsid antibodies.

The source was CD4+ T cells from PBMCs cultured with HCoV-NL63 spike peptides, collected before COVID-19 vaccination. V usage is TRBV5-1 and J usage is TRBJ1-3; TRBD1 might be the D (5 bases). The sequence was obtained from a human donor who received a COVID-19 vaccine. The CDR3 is CASSPGGGGGNTIYF. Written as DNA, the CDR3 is TGCGCCAGCAGCCCGGGCGGGGGAGGTGGAAACACCATATATTTT. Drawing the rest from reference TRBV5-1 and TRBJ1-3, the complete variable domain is KAGVTQTPRYLIKTRGQQVTLSCSPISGHRSVSWYQQTPGQGLQFLFEYFSETQRNKGNFPGRFSGRQFSNSRSEMNVSTLELGDSALYLCASSPGGGGGNTIYFGEGSWLTVV.